The clone carrying this T cell receptor (beta chain) was observed many times. This sample was taken from a study of Graves' ophthalmopathy and Graves' hyperthyroidism. Germline CDR1 is DFQATT and CDR2 is SNEGSKA (reference sequence). The length of the CDR3 is 15 residues. Germline trimming cut 6 bases from V and 0 bases from J; bases unmatched to any gene: 7. Amplified material comprised TCR beta CDR3 regions derived from RNA transcripts. Second-round multiplex PCR came after a first-round RT-PCR that employed HTBI primers. TCRdb called the multiplex PCR reads again in MiXCR, with one record for every CDR3 protein. The sample yields under 400,000 distinct CDR3 sequences, 15% to 20% seen once.

The chain has TRBV20-1 and TRBJ1-5; TRBD1 agrees at 8 bases. The sequencing sample was made of peripheral blood. This TCR derives from an adult man with Graves' ophthalmopathy. CDR3 DNA: TGCAGTGCACGACAGGGGCTCGGTAGCAATCAGCCCCAGCATTTT. Its translation is CSARQGLGSNQPQHF.